A single sample gave rise to the 2 T cell receptor beta chains below, sequenced in a study of T cell repertoires in cytomegalovirus infection. No antigen is known for these receptors. MiXCR, run by TCRdb on the reads, gives a single entry per CDR3 protein. The repertoire holds approximately 1,000,000 distinct CDR3 sequences, with around 30% as singletons. This specimen consisted of cultured CD8+ T cells from PBMCs, obtained from culture after CMV antigen stimulation. These TCRs come from a human donor in good health (CMV status not recorded). Some clones in this sample may be carry-over from other donors' samples.

In this sample, this clonotype turned up many times. The chain couples TRBV19 to TRBJ2-6, with TRBD1 matching over 9 bases. Germline V gene lookup returns CDR1 LNHDA and CDR2 SQIVND (reference sequence). With 4 bases clipped from V and 2 bases from J, the junction kept 12 bases outside the gene matches. The CDR3 is 19 residues long. In nucleotides, the CDR3 is TGTGCCAGTAGTACGGACCGGGACAGGGAAGGAGCTGGGGCCAACGTCCTGACTTTC. It codes for CASSTDRDREGAGANVLTF.

This sequence joins TRBV4-2 and TRBJ1-1; D uncertain. V was shortened by 0 bases and J by 4 bases, with 15 bases between the two germline ends. The V gene's germline CDR1 is LGHNA and CDR2 YNFKEQ. The CDR3 is 16 amino acids. CDR3 region: CASSQDWTYRGTEAFF. Written as DNA, the CDR3 is TGTGCCAGCAGCCAAGATTGGACGTATCGAGGCACTGAAGCTTTCTTT.